This TCR beta chain comes out of a study of Graves' ophthalmopathy and Graves' hyperthyroidism. Whole-study results and caveats: Blood also held most thyroid clonotypes expanded above 0.001 frequency. A 13-signature model separated ophthalmopathy from stable hyperthyroidism, reaching about 91% sensitivity and roughly 82% specificity cross-validated.

Patients with other autoimmune diseases, uncontrolled infections, pregnancy or lactation were excluded. The authors isolated PBMCs from more than 9 ml of fresh peripheral blood. The authors amplified TCR beta CDR3 regions, and they did so from RNA transcripts for repertoire sequencing. Investigators did first-round RT-PCR with HTBI primers, then second-round multiplex PCR. One entry per CDR3 protein, called by TCRdb with MiXCR from the multiplex PCR reads. The repertoire includes a few hundred thousand distinct CDR3 sequences, about 18% of them detected once, and approximately 2.4% sits in the top ten. This clonotype occurred many times. The antigen is unknown. The germline V and J ends were trimmed by 5 bases and 1 base, with 8 bases remaining between them. Germline CDR1 and CDR2: PRHDT and FYEKMQ (reference sequence). CDR3 length equals 13 residues.

This chain uses TRBV13 with TRBJ2-5, with D possibly matching TRBD2 (5 bases). The sequenced sample consisted of peripheral blood. The TCR comes from an adult woman with stable Graves' hyperthyroidism. The CDR3 reads CASSEGFQETQYF. The CDR3 region has the DNA TGTGCCAGCAGCGAGGGATTCCAAGAGACCCAGTACTTC.